One sample yielded the 7 T cell receptor beta chains listed below, sequenced in a study of blood T cell repertoires in COVID-19. TCRdb's table, derived via immunoSEQ multiplex PCR, lists solely in-frame clones and lacks some. The table lists a few hundred thousand clones, 80% to 90% of them singletons, with under 2.5% in the top ten. Material: PBMCs or T cells enriched from blood (not recorded which). These receptors were collected from a man aged 25 to 40 who had recovered from COVID-19.

This rearrangement joins TRBV2 to TRBJ1-2, with D maybe TRBD1 (5 bases). CDR1 is SNHLY and CDR2 is FYNNEI in the germline V gene. V gave up 3 bases and J gave up 5 bases, with 10 bases separating them. The CDR3 runs 13 residues. The CDR3 spells CASSEKGIYGYTF. The CDR3 bases are TGTGCCAGCAGTGAGAAGGGGATTTATGGCTACACCTTC.

The rearrangement links TRBV3-1 (or the pseudogene TRBV3-2) to TRBJ1-3, with D uncertain. Trimming pared 0 bases from V and 0 bases from J, leaving 6 bases between. CDR3 size: 15 residues. Germline CDR1 is LGHDT and CDR2 is YNNKEL (reference sequence). In nucleotides, the CDR3 is TGTGCCAGCAGCCAAGATTCGGGCTCTGGAAACACCATATATTTT. This gives the protein CASSQDSGSGNTIYF.

This chain connects TRBV10-3 to TRBJ1-2; no reliable D call. Per germline, CDR1 ENHRY and CDR2 SYGVKD. The CDR3 has 14 residues. Trimming took off 2 bases at V and 2 bases at J, with 9 bases between the two ends. CDR3 protein: CAISEGRMNYGYTF. The CDR3 DNA is TGTGCCATCAGTGAGGGGCGCATGAACTATGGCTACACCTTC.

CDR3 amino acids: CASSPRLAGITYEQYF. In DNA, the CDR3 is TGTGCCAGCAGCCCAAGACTAGCGGGTATCACCTACGAGCAGTACTTC. This chain links TRBV7-2 with TRBJ2-7, with 10 bases aligning to TRBD2. The ends lost 5 bases at V and 2 bases at J; junction bases unmatched: 9. CDR1 is SGHTA and CDR2 is FQGNSA in the germline V gene. The CDR3 has 16 residues.

The rearrangement links TRBV5-4 to TRBJ2-5, with 11 bases matching TRBD2. Germline lookup yields CDR1 SGHNT and CDR2 YYREEE (reference sequence). The length of the CDR3 is 16 residues. The junction had 7 bases not matched to a gene; V was cut back by 1 base and J by 5 bases. Here the CDR3 reads CASSLLAGGLSETQYF. CDR3 in DNA: TGTGCCAGCAGCTTGTTAGCGGGGGGGTTGTCGGAGACCCAGTACTTC.

This chain joins TRBV5-1 and TRBJ1-1, with no clear D. The CDR3 has 14 residues. Germline V gene data show CDR1 as SGHRS and CDR2 as YFSETQ. V lost 2 bases and J 1 base, leaving 9 bases between the germline ends. DNA of the CDR3: TGCGCCAGCAGCTTAACAGCAGCGAACACTGAAGCTTTCTTT. Its protein product is CASSLTAANTEAFF.

This clone was counted once. V is TRBV6-5 and J is TRBJ1-1; TRBD1 is a possible D gene (5 bases). The CDR3 runs to 13 residues. V shed 5 bases and J shed 2 bases, with 9 bases lying between them. Germline V gene lookup returns CDR1 MNHEY and CDR2 SVGAGI. The CDR3 sequence is CASSRQINTEAFF. CDR3 bases: TGTGCCAGCAGTCGACAGATAAACACTGAAGCTTTCTTT.